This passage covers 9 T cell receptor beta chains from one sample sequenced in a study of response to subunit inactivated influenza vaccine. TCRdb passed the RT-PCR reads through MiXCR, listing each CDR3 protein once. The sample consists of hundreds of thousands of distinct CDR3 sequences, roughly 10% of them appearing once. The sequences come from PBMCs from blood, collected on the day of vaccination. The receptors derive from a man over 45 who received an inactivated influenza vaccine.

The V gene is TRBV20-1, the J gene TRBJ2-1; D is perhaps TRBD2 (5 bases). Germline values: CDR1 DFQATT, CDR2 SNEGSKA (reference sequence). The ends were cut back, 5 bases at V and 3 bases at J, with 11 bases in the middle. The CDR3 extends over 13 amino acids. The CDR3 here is CSARYAGYNEQFF. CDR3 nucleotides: TGCAGTGCTCGTTATGCGGGCTACAATGAGCAGTTCTTC.

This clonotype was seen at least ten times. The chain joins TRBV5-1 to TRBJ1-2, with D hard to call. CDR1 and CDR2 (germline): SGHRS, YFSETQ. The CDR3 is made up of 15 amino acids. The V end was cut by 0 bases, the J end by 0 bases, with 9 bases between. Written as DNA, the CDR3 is TGCGCCAGCAGCTTGGGCCGGAGCTCTAACTATGGCTACACCTTC. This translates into CASSLGRSSNYGYTF.

The chain's CDR3 is CASSEFGTGVSEQYF. The CDR3 nucleotides read TGTGCCAGCAGTGAATTTGGGACAGGGGTATCCGAGCAGTACTTC. This chain links TRBV25-1 with TRBJ2-7, with 10 nucleotides matching TRBD1. The CDR3 is made up of 15 amino acids. Trimming took 1 base from V and 6 from J; bases not matched to a gene: 6. Per the germline V gene, CDR1 is MGHDK and CDR2 is SYGVNS.

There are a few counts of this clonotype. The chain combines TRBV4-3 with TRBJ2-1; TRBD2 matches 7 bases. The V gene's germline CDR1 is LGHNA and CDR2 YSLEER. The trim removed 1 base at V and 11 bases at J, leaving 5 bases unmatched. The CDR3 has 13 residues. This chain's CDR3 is CASSQGGGNKQFF. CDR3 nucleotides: TGCGCCAGCAGCCAAGGGGGAGGGAACAAGCAGTTCTTC.

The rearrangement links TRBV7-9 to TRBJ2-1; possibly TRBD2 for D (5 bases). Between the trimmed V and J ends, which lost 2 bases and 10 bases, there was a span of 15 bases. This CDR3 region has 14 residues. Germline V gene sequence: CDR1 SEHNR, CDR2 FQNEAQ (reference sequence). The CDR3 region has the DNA TGTGCCAGCAGCTTAACTTGGGGAGAAGGAGAGCAGTTCTTC. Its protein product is CASSLTWGEGEQFF.

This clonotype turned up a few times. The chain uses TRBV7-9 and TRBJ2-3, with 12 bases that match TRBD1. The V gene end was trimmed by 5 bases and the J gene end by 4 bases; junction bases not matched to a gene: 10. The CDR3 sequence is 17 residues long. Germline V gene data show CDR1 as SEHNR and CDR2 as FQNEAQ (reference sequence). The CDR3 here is CASSARTGTGGPDTQYF. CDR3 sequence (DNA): TGTGCCAGCAGCGCCAGAACCGGGACAGGGGGCCCAGATACGCAGTATTTT.

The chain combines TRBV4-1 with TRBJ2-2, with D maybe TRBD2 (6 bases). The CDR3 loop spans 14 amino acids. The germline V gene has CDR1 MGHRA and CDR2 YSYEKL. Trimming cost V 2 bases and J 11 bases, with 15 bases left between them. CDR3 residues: CASSQRAGSPELFF. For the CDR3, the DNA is TGCGCCAGCAGCCAACGGGCGGGGTCCCCCGAGCTGTTTTTT.

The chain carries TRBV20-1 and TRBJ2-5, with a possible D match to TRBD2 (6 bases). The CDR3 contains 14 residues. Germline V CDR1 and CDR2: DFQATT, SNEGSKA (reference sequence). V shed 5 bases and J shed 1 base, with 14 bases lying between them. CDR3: CSAEGGRPQETQYF. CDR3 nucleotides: TGCAGTGCTGAGGGAGGACGGCCCCAAGAGACCCAGTACTTC.

CDR3 nucleotide sequence: TGTGCCAGCAGCCAAAATCGGGGAGAGCAGTTCTTC. The encoded protein is CASSQNRGEQFF. The V and J genes are TRBV14 and TRBJ2-1, with D tentatively TRBD2 (5 bases). Germline V gene lookup returns CDR1 SGHDN and CDR2 FVKESK. The CDR3 consists of 12 residues. V dropped 2 bases and J dropped 10 bases, with 9 bases sitting between them.